Sequencing of this T cell receptor (beta chain) was carried out in a study of blood T cells in healthy people across ages. A second PCR of about 6 to 11 cycles used a sample-barcoded 5' primer and a J-beta primer mix. One entry per CDR3 protein, called by TCRdb with MiXCR from the 5' RACE reads. The sample contains 700,000 to 900,000 distinct CDR3 sequences, less than 70% of which appear only once. This TCR was sampled from a man at least 80 years old in good health. The sequencing input was blood.

This CDR3 reads CSAPGQGKGKEFF. CDR3 DNA: TGCAGTGCCCCAGGACAGGGCAAGGGCAAGGAGTTCTTC. The genes are TRBV20-1 and TRBJ2-1, with TRBD1 identical over 8 bases. Germline V lookup: CDR1 DFQATT, CDR2 SNEGSKA (reference sequence). The CDR3 totals 13 residues. V was pared by 6 bases and J by 14 bases, with 15 bases of the junction left unmatched.